These 6 T cell receptor beta chains originate from one sample sequenced in a study of blood T cell repertoires in COVID-19. The protocol was immunoSEQ multiplex PCR, while the TCRdb copy is restricted to in-frame clones and leaves out a portion. Seen here are a few hundred thousand clones, 75% to 90% observed once, and the top ten hold 0.75% to 0.9%. The sequenced sample was peripheral blood. All receptors derive from a man between 25 and 39 years old with acute or convalescent COVID-19.

The V and J genes are TRBV19 and TRBJ1-1; possibly TRBD1 for D (6 bases). Germline V CDR1 and CDR2: LNHDA, SQIVND (reference sequence). The ends were cut back, 5 bases at V and 4 bases at J, with 14 bases in the middle. This CDR3 region has 14 residues. This chain's CDR3 is CASSSQRGTTEAFF. CDR3 bases: TGTGCCAGTAGTTCCCAGAGGGGGACCACTGAAGCTTTCTTT. Variable domain in full (rest from reference TRBV19 and TRBJ1-1): DGGITQSPKYLFRKEGQNVTLSCEQNLNHDAMYWYRQDPGQGLRLIYYSQIVNDFQKGDIAEGYSVSREKKESFPLTVTSAQKNPTAFYLCASSSQRGTTEAFFGQGTRLTVV.

The rearrangement uses TRBV7-8 and TRBJ1-2; no definite D call. The V gene's germline CDR1 is SGHVS and CDR2 FQNEAQ. CDR3 size: 13 residues. Trimming took 2 bases from V and 3 from J, leaving 7 bases between them. In nucleotides, the CDR3 is TGTGCCAGCAGCTTAAGCCAAGACTATGGCTACACCTTC. Translation gives CASSLSQDYGYTF.

The genes are TRBV5-4 and TRBJ1-6, with D perhaps TRBD1 (6 bases). Trimming shortened V by 1 base and J by 4 bases, and 6 bases separated the two germline ends. This CDR3 is built from 14 residues. The germline gives CDR1 SGHNT, CDR2 YYREEE (reference sequence). For the CDR3, the DNA is TGTGCCAGCAGCTTGACAGGGTATAATTCACCCCTCCACTTT. This sequence encodes CASSLTGYNSPLHF.

The gene calls are TRBV27 and TRBJ2-2; unclear D gene. This CDR3 is 17 amino acids long. Germline V gene data show CDR1 as MNHEY and CDR2 as SMNVEV (reference sequence). V lost 2 bases and J lost 5, with 18 bases in between. The CDR3 loop reads CASSLISQGPGTGELFF. The CDR3 DNA follows: TGTGCCAGCAGTTTAATTTCCCAAGGCCCCGGGACCGGGGAGCTGTTTTTT.

The gene calls are TRBV10-2 and TRBJ2-1; 13 positions match TRBD2. The length of the CDR3 is 14 residues. CDR1 is WSHSY and CDR2 is SAAADI in the germline V gene. Trimming cost V 6 bases and J 9 bases; bases outside gene matches: 5. DNA of the CDR3: TGCGCCAGCAGAACTAGCGGGAGGGGAGGTGAGCAGTTCTTC. This translates into CASRTSGRGGEQFF.

The chain carries TRBV14 and TRBJ1-4; possibly TRBD1 for D (6 bases). CDR1 SGHDN and CDR2 FVKESK come from the germline V gene. CDR3 length: 15 residues. Trimming took off 1 base at V and 7 bases at J, with 13 bases between the two ends. Here the CDR3 DNA reads TGTGCCAGCAGCCAAGTCAGGGGCATGGCTGAAAAACTGTTTTTT. Translated: CASSQVRGMAEKLFF.